This is a list of T cell receptor beta chains from one sample in a study of shared clonotypes between healthy human individuals. The data were produced by immunoSEQ multiplex PCR, yet TCRdb's version contains in-frame clones alone and is incomplete. The sample has about 1.5 million clones, around 98% seen once; the top ten hold about 0.45%. Specimen: naive CD4+ T cells sorted from blood. Receptor source: a man aged 25 to 40 in good health. Both conserved end residues are part of each CDR3. The D gene is left open where the match is weak. Size is omitted from some rows. Given values are once, few, many or a class for expanded clones.

V gene: TRBV4-3; clone size: once; J gene: TRBJ2-1; D gene: TRBD2; CDR3 DNA: TGCGCCAGCAGCCAAGATTTGCGGGAGCCCTACAATGAGCAGTTCTTC; CDR3 protein: CASSQDLREPYNEQFF
V gene: TRBV4-1; clone size: -; J gene: TRBJ2-7; D gene: -; CDR3 DNA: TGCGCCAGCAGCCAAGATTACAAAGGGCACTGGGGCTACGAGCAGTACTTC; CDR3 protein: CASSQDYKGHWGYEQYF
V gene: TRBV18; clone size: -; J gene: TRBJ2-7; D gene: -; CDR3 DNA: TGTGCCAGCTCACCACCGAGTAGGCTCGACGAGCAGTACTTC; CDR3 protein: CASSPPSRLDEQYF
V gene: TRBV18; clone size: -; J gene: TRBJ1-1; D gene: TRBD1; CDR3 DNA: TGTGCCAGCTCACCCCTTCCGACAGGGGGGCGGAACACTGAAGCTTTCTTT; CDR3 protein: CASSPLPTGGRNTEAFF
V gene: TRBV7-9; clone size: once; J gene: TRBJ2-5; D gene: TRBD1; CDR3 DNA: TGTGCCAGCAGCCTAGGTCTAGGGACAGGTCCCCAAGAGACCCAGTACTTC; CDR3 protein: CASSLGLGTGPQETQYF
V gene: TRBV5-1; clone size: -; J gene: TRBJ1-1; D gene: -; CDR3 DNA: TGCGCCAGCAGCTTGGTGCAGGGTTGGCGCACTGAAGCTTTCTTT; CDR3 protein: CASSLVQGWRTEAFF
V gene: TRBV11-2; clone size: -; J gene: TRBJ2-6; D gene: TRBD2; CDR3 DNA: TGTGCCAGCAGCCGTGGACTAGCGGGATATGGGGCCAACGTCCTGACTTTC; CDR3 protein: CASSRGLAGYGANVLTF
V gene: TRBV29-1; clone size: -; J gene: TRBJ2-7; D gene: TRBD2; CDR3 DNA: TGCAGCGTTGTCTCGCGGGAGAGTTCCTACGAGCAGTACTTC; CDR3 protein: CSVVSRESSYEQYF
V gene: TRBV10-3; clone size: -; J gene: TRBJ2-1; D gene: TRBD2; CDR3 DNA: TGTGCCATCAGTCGGGAGGGCCTTGATGAGCAGTTCTTC; CDR3 protein: CAISREGLDEQFF
V gene: TRBV28; clone size: -; J gene: TRBJ1-5; D gene: -; CDR3 DNA: TGTGCCAGCACGGCAGACAATCAGCCCCAGCATTTT; CDR3 protein: CASTADNQPQHF
V gene: TRBV19; clone size: -; J gene: TRBJ2-1; D gene: -; CDR3 DNA: TGTGCCAGTAGCACGGCGAACTACAATGAGCAGTTCTTC; CDR3 protein: CASSTANYNEQFF
V gene: TRBV19; clone size: -; J gene: TRBJ2-1; D gene: -; CDR3 DNA: TGTGCCAGTAGTACCCGACAGGCTATCTACAATGAGCAGTTCTTC; CDR3 protein: CASSTRQAIYNEQFF
V gene: TRBV5-1; clone size: -; J gene: TRBJ2-5; D gene: TRBD2; CDR3 DNA: TGCGCCAGCAGCTTGGTGGCTAGCGGCTTCCAAGAGACCCAGTACTTC; CDR3 protein: CASSLVASGFQETQYF
V gene: TRBV5-4; clone size: -; J gene: TRBJ1-3; D gene: TRBD1; CDR3 DNA: TGTGCCAGCAGCATTCAGGGGGCGTCGAACACCATATATTTT; CDR3 protein: CASSIQGASNTIYF
V gene: TRBV2; clone size: -; J gene: TRBJ2-7; D gene: TRBD1; CDR3 DNA: TGTGCCAGCGGACGGGGACAGCCCTACGAGCAGTACTTC; CDR3 protein: CASGRGQPYEQYF
V gene: TRBV7-9; clone size: -; J gene: TRBJ2-5; D gene: -; CDR3 DNA: TGTGCCAGCAGCCCGCTTATGGGTCTTTGGGAGACCCAGTACTTC; CDR3 protein: CASSPLMGLWETQYF
V gene: TRBV11-2; clone size: -; J gene: TRBJ1-2; D gene: -; CDR3 DNA: TGTGCCAGCAGCTCACACCGGGTCCACTATGGCTACACCTTC; CDR3 protein: CASSSHRVHYGYTF
V gene: TRBV7-2; clone size: -; J gene: TRBJ2-7; D gene: -; CDR3 DNA: TGTGCCAGCAGCCTTCGACTAGTGGCCTCCTACGAGCAGTACTTC; CDR3 protein: CASSLRLVASYEQYF
V gene: TRBV14; clone size: -; J gene: TRBJ2-3; D gene: -; CDR3 DNA: TGTGCCAGCAGCCAAGATGTGAGGGGCACAGATACGCAGTATTTT; CDR3 protein: CASSQDVRGTDTQYF
V gene: TRBV5-1; clone size: -; J gene: TRBJ2-1; D gene: TRBD2; CDR3 DNA: TGCGCCAGCAGCCCGATATGGACTAGCGGGAGTGGTCGGAATGAGCAGTTCTTC; CDR3 protein: CASSPIWTSGSGRNEQFF
V gene: TRBV5-1; clone size: -; J gene: TRBJ2-2; D gene: -; CDR3 DNA: TGCGCCAGCAGCTTGGGTGGAGGCAACACCGGGGAGCTGTTTTTT; CDR3 protein: CASSLGGGNTGELFF
V gene: TRBV28; clone size: -; J gene: TRBJ1-5; D gene: -; CDR3 DNA: TGTGCCAGCAGTCCGCGGGGCAATCAGCCCCAGCATTTT; CDR3 protein: CASSPRGNQPQHF
V gene: TRBV7-2; clone size: -; J gene: TRBJ2-1; D gene: -; CDR3 DNA: TGTGCCAGCAGCTTGCAGGCCTCCAGACACAATGAGCAGTTCTTC; CDR3 protein: CASSLQASRHNEQFF
V gene: TRBV6-4; clone size: -; J gene: TRBJ2-1; D gene: TRBD1; CDR3 DNA: TGTGCCAGCAGTGACCGCGGGACAGGGGGCTACAATGAGCAGTTCTTC; CDR3 protein: CASSDRGTGGYNEQFF
V gene: TRBV28; clone size: -; J gene: TRBJ2-7; D gene: -; CDR3 DNA: TGTGCCAGCAGTACCGGGACCCGGTCTTGGTACGAGCAGTACTTC; CDR3 protein: CASSTGTRSWYEQYF
V gene: TRBV2; clone size: -; J gene: TRBJ2-5; D gene: TRBD2; CDR3 DNA: TGTGCCAGCAGTCGTCAGAGCGGGAGGACAAGAGAGACCCAGTACTTC; CDR3 protein: CASSRQSGRTRETQYF
V gene: TRBV5-1; clone size: -; J gene: TRBJ2-7; D gene: -; CDR3 DNA: TGCGCCAGCAGCTTGGTTCCAAGCTCCTACGAGCAGTACTTC; CDR3 protein: CASSLVPSSYEQYF
V gene: TRBV6-5; clone size: -; J gene: TRBJ2-7; D gene: -; CDR3 DNA: TGTGCCAGCAGCCGTGGACGGACTTCCCATTACGAGCAGTACTTC; CDR3 protein: CASSRGRTSHYEQYF
V gene: TRBV11-2; clone size: -; J gene: TRBJ2-1; D gene: -; CDR3 DNA: TGTGCCAGCAGCTTAGGGGGAGGCTCCATTGAGCAGTTCTTC; CDR3 protein: CASSLGGGSIEQFF
V gene: TRBV18; clone size: -; J gene: TRBJ2-3; D gene: -; CDR3 DNA: TGTGCCAGCTCACCCCTAAGCGGGACAGATACGCAGTATTTT; CDR3 protein: CASSPLSGTDTQYF
V gene: TRBV9; clone size: -; J gene: TRBJ2-1; D gene: -; CDR3 DNA: TGTGCCAGCAGCGTAGACCCCCGGGGAGCCTCCTACAATGAGCAGTTCTTC; CDR3 protein: CASSVDPRGASYNEQFF
V gene: TRBV5-1; clone size: -; J gene: TRBJ2-3; D gene: -; CDR3 DNA: TGCGCCAGCAGCATTACTAGACTCACAGATACGCAGTATTTT; CDR3 protein: CASSITRLTDTQYF
V gene: TRBV11-2; clone size: -; J gene: TRBJ1-5; D gene: -; CDR3 DNA: TGTGCCAGCAGCCCAACAGGGTTCGGTCAGCCCCAGCATTTT; CDR3 protein: CASSPTGFGQPQHF
V gene: TRBV7-6; clone size: -; J gene: TRBJ2-1; D gene: -; CDR3 DNA: TGTGCCAGCAGCTTAGAAGGGTACTTCTCCTACAATGAGCAGTTCTTC; CDR3 protein: CASSLEGYFSYNEQFF
V gene: TRBV28; clone size: once; J gene: TRBJ1-5; D gene: -; CDR3 DNA: TGTGCCAGCAGCACAAGGACTCAGCCCCAGCATTTT; CDR3 protein: CASSTRTQPQHF
V gene: TRBV28; clone size: -; J gene: TRBJ2-7; D gene: -; CDR3 DNA: TGTGCCACACACACAGGGCTTAACGAGCAGTACTTC; CDR3 protein: CATHTGLNEQYF
V gene: TRBV7-8; clone size: -; J gene: TRBJ2-5; D gene: -; CDR3 DNA: TGTGCCAGCAGCCCCACCCCCGGGACCCAGTACTTC; CDR3 protein: CASSPTPGTQYF
V gene: TRBV18; clone size: -; J gene: TRBJ2-2; D gene: TRBD2; CDR3 DNA: TGTGCCAGCTCACCACAACTAGCGGGAATTACCGGGGAGCTGTTTTTT; CDR3 protein: CASSPQLAGITGELFF
V gene: TRBV7-3; clone size: -; J gene: TRBJ2-1; D gene: -; CDR3 DNA: TGTGCCAGCAGGGACCTGGGGGCTAGCTTTGACAATGAGCAGTTCTTC; CDR3 protein: CASRDLGASFDNEQFF
V gene: TRBV28; clone size: few; J gene: TRBJ2-5; D gene: -; CDR3 DNA: TGTGCCAGCAGTGGACAGAGAGGTACAGAGACCCAGTACTTC; CDR3 protein: CASSGQRGTETQYF
V gene: TRBV7-9; clone size: -; J gene: TRBJ2-7; D gene: -; CDR3 DNA: TGTGCCAGCAGCTTAGATCCGGACGGAGCCTACGAGCAGTACTTC; CDR3 protein: CASSLDPDGAYEQYF
V gene: TRBV30; clone size: -; J gene: TRBJ1-1; D gene: -; CDR3 DNA: TGTGCCTGGAGTGTTCGTTTCAACACTGAAGCTTTCTTT; CDR3 protein: CAWSVRFNTEAFF
V gene: TRBV23-1; clone size: -; J gene: TRBJ2-7; D gene: -; CDR3 DNA: TGCGCCAGCAGTCAATGGCTATTTCTGGCCTCCGAATCCTACGAGCAGTACTTC; CDR3 protein: CASSQWLFLASESYEQYF
V gene: TRBV7-8; clone size: once; J gene: TRBJ2-1; D gene: TRBD1; CDR3 DNA: TGTGCCAGCAGCTTATTAGGGGCGCGACAGGGGATAAACAATGAGCAGTTCTTC; CDR3 protein: CASSLLGARQGINNEQFF
V gene: TRBV5-1; clone size: -; J gene: TRBJ1-1; D gene: -; CDR3 DNA: TGCGCCAGCAGCCCGGACACGCTGGGGACTGAAGCTTTCTTT; CDR3 protein: CASSPDTLGTEAFF
V gene: TRBV6-1; clone size: -; J gene: TRBJ2-7; D gene: TRBD2; CDR3 DNA: TGTGCCAGCAGTGAAGGCGGGAGCCGTGGCGAGCAGTACTTC; CDR3 protein: CASSEGGSRGEQYF
V gene: TRBV28; clone size: -; J gene: TRBJ1-2; D gene: -; CDR3 DNA: TGTGCCAGCAGTTTTATAGGCTACACCTTC; CDR3 protein: CASSFIGYTF